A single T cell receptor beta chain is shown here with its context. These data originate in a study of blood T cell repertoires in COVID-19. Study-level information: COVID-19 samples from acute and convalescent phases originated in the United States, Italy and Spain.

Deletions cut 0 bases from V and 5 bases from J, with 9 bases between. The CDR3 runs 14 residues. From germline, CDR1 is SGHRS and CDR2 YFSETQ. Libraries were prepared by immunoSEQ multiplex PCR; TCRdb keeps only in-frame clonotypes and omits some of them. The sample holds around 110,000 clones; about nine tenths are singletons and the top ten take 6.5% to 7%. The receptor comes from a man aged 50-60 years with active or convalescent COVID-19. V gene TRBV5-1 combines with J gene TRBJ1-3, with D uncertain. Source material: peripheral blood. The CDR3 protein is CASSLGSERNTIYF. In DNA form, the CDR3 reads TGCGCCAGCAGCTTGGGCAGCGAACGAAACACCATATATTTT.